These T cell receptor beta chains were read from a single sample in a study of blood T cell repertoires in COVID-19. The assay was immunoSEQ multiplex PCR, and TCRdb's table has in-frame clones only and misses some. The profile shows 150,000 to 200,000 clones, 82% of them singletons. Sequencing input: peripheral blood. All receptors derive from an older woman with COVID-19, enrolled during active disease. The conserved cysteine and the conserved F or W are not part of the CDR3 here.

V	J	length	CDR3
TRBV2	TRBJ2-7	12	ASSGGRASYEQY
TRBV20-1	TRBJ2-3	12	SASQTSGRNTQY
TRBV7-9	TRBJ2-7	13	ASSQISGSRYEQY
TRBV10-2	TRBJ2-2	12	ASSEISSSGELF
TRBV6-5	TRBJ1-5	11	ASKTTVAQPQH
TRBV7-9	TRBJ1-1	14	ASSPAGTGAFTEAF
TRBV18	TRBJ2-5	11	ASSPPVLETQY
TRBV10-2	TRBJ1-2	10	ASSVRGFGYT
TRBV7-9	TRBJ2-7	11	ASSTGTRGEQY
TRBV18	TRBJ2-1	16	ASSPPSSGRAIGDEQF
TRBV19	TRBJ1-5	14	ASSRWTGGTGQPQH